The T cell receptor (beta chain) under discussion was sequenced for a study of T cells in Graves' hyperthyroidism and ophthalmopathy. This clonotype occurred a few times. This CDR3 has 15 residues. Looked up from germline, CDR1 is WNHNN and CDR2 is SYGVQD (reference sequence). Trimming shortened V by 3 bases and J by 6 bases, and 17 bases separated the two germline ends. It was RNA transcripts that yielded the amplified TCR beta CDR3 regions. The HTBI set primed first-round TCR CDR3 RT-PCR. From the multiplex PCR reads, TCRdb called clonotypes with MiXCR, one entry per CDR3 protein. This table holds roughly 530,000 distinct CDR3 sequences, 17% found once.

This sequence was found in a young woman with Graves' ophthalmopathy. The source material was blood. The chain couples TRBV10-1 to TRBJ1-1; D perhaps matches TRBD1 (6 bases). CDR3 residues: CASSDFGGAASEAFF. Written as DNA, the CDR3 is TGCGCCAGCAGTGATTTCGGGGGCGCTGCTTCTGAAGCTTTCTTT.